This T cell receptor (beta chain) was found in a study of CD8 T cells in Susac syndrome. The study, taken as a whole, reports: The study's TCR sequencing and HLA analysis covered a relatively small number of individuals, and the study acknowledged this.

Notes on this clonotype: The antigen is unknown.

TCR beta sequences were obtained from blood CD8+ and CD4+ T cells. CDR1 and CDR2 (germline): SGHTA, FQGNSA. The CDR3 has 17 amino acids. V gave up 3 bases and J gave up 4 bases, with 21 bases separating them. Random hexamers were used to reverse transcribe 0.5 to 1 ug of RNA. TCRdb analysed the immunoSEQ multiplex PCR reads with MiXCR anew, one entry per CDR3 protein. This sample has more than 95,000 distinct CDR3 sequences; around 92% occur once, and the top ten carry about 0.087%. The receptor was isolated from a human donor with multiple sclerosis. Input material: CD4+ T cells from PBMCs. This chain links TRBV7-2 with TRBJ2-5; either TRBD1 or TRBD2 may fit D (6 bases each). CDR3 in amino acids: CASSFQRYREVRETQYF. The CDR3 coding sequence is TGTGCCAGCAGCTTCCAAAGATACAGGGAGGTTCGAGAGACCCAGTACTTC.